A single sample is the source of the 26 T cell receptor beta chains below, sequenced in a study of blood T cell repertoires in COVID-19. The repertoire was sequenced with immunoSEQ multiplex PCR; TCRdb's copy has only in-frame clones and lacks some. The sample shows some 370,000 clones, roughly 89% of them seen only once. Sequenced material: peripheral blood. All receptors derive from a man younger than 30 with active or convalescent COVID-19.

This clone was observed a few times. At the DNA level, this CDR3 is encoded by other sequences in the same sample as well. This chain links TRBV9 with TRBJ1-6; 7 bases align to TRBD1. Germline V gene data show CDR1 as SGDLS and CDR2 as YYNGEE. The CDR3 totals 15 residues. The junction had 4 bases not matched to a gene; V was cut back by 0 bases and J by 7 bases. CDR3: CASSVEGQRNSPLHF. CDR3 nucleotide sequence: TGTGCCAGCAGCGTAGAGGGACAGCGGAATTCACCCCTCCACTTT. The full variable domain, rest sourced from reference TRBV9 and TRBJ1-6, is DSGVTQTPKHLITATGQRVTLRCSPRSGDLSVYWYQQSLDQGLQFLIQYYNGEERAKGNILERFSAQQFPDLHSELNLSSLELGDSALYFCASSVEGQRNSPLHFGNGTRLTVT.

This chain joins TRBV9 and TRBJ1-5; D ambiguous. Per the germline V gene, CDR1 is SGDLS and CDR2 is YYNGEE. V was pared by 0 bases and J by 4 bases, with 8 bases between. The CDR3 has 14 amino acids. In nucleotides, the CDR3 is TGTGCCAGCAGCGTAGGACTTATGAATCAGCCCCAGCATTTT. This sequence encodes CASSVGLMNQPQHF.

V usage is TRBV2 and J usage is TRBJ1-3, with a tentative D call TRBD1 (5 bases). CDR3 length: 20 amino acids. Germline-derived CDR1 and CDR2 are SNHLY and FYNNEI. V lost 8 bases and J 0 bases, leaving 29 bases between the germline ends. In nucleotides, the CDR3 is TGTGCCAGCGGCGTTGGTTTTAGGGCAGGGAAGGTCCTCTCTGGAAACACCATATATTTT. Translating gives CASGVGFRAGKVLSGNTIYF.

The CDR3 loop is CASSLLASSYNEQFF. The CDR3 nucleotides are TGTGCCAGCAGTTTATTGGCTAGTTCCTACAATGAGCAGTTCTTC. The J gene is TRBJ2-1, the V gene TRBV27, with D unclear. The V end was cut by 1 base, the J end by 1 base, with 8 bases between. Germline V CDR1 and CDR2: MNHEY, SMNVEV (reference sequence). This CDR3 spans 15 amino acids.

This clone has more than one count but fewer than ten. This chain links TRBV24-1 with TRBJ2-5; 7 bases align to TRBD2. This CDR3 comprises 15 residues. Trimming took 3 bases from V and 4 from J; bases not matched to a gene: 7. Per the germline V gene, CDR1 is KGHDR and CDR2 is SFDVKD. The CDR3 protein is CATSDPQRGRETQYF. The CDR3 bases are TGTGCCACCAGTGATCCCCAGCGGGGACGAGAGACCCAGTACTTC.

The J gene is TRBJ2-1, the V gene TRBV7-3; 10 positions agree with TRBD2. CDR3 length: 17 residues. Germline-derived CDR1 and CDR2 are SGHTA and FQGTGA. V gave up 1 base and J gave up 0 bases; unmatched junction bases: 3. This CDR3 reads CASSLSSSGSSYNEQFF. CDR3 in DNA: TGTGCCAGCAGCTTAAGCTCTAGCGGGAGCTCCTACAATGAGCAGTTCTTC. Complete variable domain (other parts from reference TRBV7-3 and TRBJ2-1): GAGVSQTPSNKVTEKGKYVELRCDPISGHTALYWYRQSLGQGPEFLIYFQGTGAADDSGLPNDRFFAVRPEGSVSTLKIQRTERGDSAVYLCASSLSSSGSSYNEQFFGPGTRLTVL.

CDR3 residues: CASSAGGSSSNQPQHF. The CDR3 DNA is TGTGCCAGCTCTGCGGGGGGAAGTTCTAGCAATCAGCCCCAGCATTTT. The chain joins TRBV18 to TRBJ1-5, with D perhaps matching TRBD1 (5 bases). CDR3 length equals 16 residues. Trimming cost V 6 bases and J 0 bases, with 15 bases left between them. Germline V gene data show CDR1 as KGHSH and CDR2 as LQKENI.

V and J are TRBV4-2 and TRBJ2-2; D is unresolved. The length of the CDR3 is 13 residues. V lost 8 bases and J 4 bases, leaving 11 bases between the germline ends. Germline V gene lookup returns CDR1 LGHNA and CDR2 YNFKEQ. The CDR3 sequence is CASGRPGTGELFF. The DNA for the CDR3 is TGTGCCAGCGGTCGCCCGGGCACCGGGGAGCTGTTTTTT.

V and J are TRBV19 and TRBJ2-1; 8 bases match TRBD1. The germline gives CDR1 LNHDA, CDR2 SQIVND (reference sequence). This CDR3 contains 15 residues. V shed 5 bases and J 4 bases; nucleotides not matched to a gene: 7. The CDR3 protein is CASSGTGTGYNEQFF. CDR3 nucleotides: TGTGCCAGTAGTGGAACCGGGACAGGATACAATGAGCAGTTCTTC.

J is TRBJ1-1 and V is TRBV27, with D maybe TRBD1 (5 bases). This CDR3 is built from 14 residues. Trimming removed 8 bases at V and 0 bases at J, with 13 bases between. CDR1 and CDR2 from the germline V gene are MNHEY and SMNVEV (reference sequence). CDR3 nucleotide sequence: TGTGCCAGCGGGGACTTTTTGGTGAACACTGAAGCTTTCTTT. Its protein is CASGDFLVNTEAFF.

The CDR3 loop reads CASSVGVSNQPQHF. DNA for the CDR3: TGTGCCAGCAGCGTAGGGGTGAGCAATCAGCCCCAGCATTTT. This chain connects TRBV5-4 to TRBJ1-5, with D possibly TRBD1 on 5 matching bases. The V and J ends lost 4 bases and 1 base respectively, with 9 bases between them. The CDR3 contains 14 residues. Looked up from germline, CDR1 is SGHNT and CDR2 is YYREEE (reference sequence). The full variable domain, rest sourced from reference TRBV5-4 and TRBJ1-5, is ETGVTQSPTHLIKTRGQQVTLRCSSQSGHNTVSWYQQALGQGPQFIFQYYREEENGRGNFPPRFSGLQFPNYSSELNVNALELDDSALYLCASSVGVSNQPQHFGDGTRLSIL.

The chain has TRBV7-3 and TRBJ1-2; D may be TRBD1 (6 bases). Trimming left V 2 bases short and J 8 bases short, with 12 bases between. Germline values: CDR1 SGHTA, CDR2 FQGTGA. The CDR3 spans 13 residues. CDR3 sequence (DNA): TGTGCCAGCAGCTTAGGTTCAGGGGCGGGCTACACCTTC. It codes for CASSLGSGAGYTF.

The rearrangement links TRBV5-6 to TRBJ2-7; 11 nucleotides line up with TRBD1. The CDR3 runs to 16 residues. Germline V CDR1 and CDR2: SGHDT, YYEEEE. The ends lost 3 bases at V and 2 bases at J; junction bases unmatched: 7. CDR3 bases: TGTGCCAGCAGCTCCACCGGGACAGGGGGGGCCTACGAGCAGTACTTC. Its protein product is CASSSTGTGGAYEQYF.

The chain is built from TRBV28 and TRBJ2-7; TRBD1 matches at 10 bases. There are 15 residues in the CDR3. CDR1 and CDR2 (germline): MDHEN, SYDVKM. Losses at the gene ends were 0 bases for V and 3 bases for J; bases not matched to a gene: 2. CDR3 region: CASSLWGTGVYEQYF. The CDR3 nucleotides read TGTGCCAGCAGTTTATGGGGGACAGGGGTCTACGAGCAGTACTTC.

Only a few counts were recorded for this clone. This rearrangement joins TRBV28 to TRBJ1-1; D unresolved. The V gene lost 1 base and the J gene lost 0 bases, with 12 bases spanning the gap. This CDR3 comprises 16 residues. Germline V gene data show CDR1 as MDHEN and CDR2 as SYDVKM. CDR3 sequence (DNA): TGTGCCAGCAGTTTATACATTGGCAGGCTGAACACTGAAGCTTTCTTT. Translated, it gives CASSLYIGRLNTEAFF.

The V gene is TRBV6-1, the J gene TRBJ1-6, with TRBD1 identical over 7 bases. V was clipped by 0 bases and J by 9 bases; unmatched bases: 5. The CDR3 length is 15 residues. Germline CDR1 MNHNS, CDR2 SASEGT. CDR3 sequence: CASSEALNRGSPLHF. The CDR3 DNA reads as TGTGCCAGCAGTGAAGCGCTTAACAGGGGTTCACCCCTCCACTTT.

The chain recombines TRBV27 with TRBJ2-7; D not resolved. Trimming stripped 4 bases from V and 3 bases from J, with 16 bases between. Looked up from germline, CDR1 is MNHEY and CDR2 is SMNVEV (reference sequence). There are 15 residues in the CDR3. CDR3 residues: CASSSVLRDNYEQYF. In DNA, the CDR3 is TGTGCCAGCAGTTCGGTATTGCGCGACAACTACGAGCAGTACTTC.

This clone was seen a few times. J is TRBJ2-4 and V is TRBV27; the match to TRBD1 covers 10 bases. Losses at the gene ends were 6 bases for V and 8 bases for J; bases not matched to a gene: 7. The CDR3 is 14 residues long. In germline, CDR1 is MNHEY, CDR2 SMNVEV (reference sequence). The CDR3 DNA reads TGTGCCAGCAGCAAGACAGGGGGCGCGGACATTCAGTACTTC. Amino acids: CASSKTGGADIQYF.

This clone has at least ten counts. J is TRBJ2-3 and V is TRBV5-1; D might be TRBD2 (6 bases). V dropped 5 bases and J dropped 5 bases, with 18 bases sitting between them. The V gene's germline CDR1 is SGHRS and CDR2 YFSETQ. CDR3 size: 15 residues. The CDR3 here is CASSFSGGGLDTQYF. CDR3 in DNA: TGCGCCAGCAGTTTTAGCGGAGGTGGGTTAGATACGCAGTATTTT.

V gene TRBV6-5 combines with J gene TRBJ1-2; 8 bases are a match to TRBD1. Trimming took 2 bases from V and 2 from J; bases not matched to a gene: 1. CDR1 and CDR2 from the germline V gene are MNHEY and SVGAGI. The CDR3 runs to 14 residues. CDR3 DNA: TGTGCCAGCAGTTACCGGGACAGGAACTATGGCTACACCTTC. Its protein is CASSYRDRNYGYTF.

In DNA, the CDR3 is TGTGCCAGCAGCTTAGGGACAGGGGGAGGTCAGCCCCAGCATTTT. Its protein is CASSLGTGGGQPQHF. The chain is built from TRBV7-8 and TRBJ1-5, with 10 bases fitting TRBD1. Per the germline V gene, CDR1 is SGHVS and CDR2 is FQNEAQ. The V gene end was trimmed by 1 base and the J gene end by 6 bases; junction bases not matched to a gene: 3. The CDR3 sequence is 15 residues long.

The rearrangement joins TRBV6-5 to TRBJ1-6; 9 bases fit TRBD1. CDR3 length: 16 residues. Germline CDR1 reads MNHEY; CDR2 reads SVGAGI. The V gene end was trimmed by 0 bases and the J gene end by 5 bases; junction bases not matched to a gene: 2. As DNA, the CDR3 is TGTGCCAGCAGTTACTCGGGACAGGGCGATAATTCACCCCTCCACTTT. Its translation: CASSYSGQGDNSPLHF.

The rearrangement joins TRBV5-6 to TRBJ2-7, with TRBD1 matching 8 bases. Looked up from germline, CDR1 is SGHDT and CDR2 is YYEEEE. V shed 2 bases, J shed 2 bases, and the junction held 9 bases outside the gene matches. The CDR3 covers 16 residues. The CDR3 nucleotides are TGTGCCAGCAGCTTTTATGGGGCAGGGGGCACCTACGAGCAGTACTTC. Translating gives CASSFYGAGGTYEQYF.

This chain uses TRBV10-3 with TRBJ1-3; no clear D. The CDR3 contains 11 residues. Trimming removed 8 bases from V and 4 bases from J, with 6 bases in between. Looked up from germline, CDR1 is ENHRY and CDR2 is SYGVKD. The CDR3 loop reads CAIGQGNTIYF. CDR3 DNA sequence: TGTGCCATCGGCCAGGGAAACACCATATATTTT.

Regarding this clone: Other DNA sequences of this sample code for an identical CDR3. The CDR3, as DNA: TGTGCCAGCAGCTTAGGAGCTAGCGGGAGCTACGAGCAGTACTTC. Amino acids: CASSLGASGSYEQYF. The chain joins TRBV7-2 to TRBJ2-7, with TRBD2 matching 10 bases. Unmatched junction bases numbered 3, after V lost 1 base and J lost 3 bases. Germline V gives CDR1 SGHTA, CDR2 FQGNSA. The CDR3 totals 15 residues.

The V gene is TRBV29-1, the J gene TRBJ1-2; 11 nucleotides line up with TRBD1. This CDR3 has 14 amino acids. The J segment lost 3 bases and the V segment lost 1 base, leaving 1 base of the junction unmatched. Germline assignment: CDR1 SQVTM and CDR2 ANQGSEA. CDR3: CSVEGTGGDYGYTF. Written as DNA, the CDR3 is TGCAGCGTTGAAGGGACAGGGGGCGACTATGGCTACACCTTC.